This T cell receptor beta chain was profiled in a study of spatial heterogeneity in lung cancer. On the study more broadly: An average of more than ten raw reads was observed per unique TCR and UMI combination. General study points: Ubiquitous, expanded tumor-derived TCRs were more frequently observed in blood at resection than at follow-up.

The time point denotes: sample taken at primary tumor resection. Sequencing covered unsorted whole RNA taken from tumor, nontumor lung or frozen PBMC. A total of about 73 untreated early-stage non-small cell lung cancer patients served as donors. This clonotype appeared many times. What it binds is not known. Germline CDR1 reads SGHDT; CDR2 reads YYEEEE. With 1 base removed from V and 4 bases from J, the gap between germline ends came to 6 bases. CDR3 size: 12 residues. The library protocol tagged each TCR cDNA with a unique molecular identifier. TCRdb redid the calling of the 5' RACE reads with MiXCR, one entry per CDR3 protein. The sample yields more than 10,000 distinct CDR3 sequences, roughly 6% seen once.

This receptor was obtained from a male donor with early-stage non-small cell lung cancer. The specimen was PBMCs, collected at surgery. The chain employs TRBV5-6 and TRBJ2-7; no definite D call. CDR3 sequence reads: CASSLTSYEQYF. CDR3 coding DNA: TGTGCCAGCAGCTTGACTTCGTACGAGCAGTACTTC.